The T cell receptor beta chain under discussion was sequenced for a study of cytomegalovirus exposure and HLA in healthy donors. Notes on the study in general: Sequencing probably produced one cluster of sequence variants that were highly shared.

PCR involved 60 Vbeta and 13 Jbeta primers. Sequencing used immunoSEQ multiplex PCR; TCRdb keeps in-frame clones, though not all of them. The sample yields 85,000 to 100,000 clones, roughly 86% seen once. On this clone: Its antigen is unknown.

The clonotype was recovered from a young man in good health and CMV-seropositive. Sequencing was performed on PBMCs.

The CDR3 DNA reads as TGTGCCAGCACATGGGACAGCTCTAATGAAAAACTGTTTTTT. This gives the protein CASTWDSSNEKLFF. The chain links TRBV7-9 to TRBJ1-4, with 7 bases matching TRBD1. From germline, CDR1 is SEHNR and CDR2 FQNEAQ (reference sequence). Trimming cost V 7 bases and J 3 bases; bases outside gene matches: 5. The CDR3 loop spans 14 amino acids.